This TCR beta chain was captured by sequencing in a study of blood T cell repertoires in COVID-19. CDR1 is ENHRY and CDR2 is SYGVKD in the germline V gene. The CDR3 is 15 residues long. Between the trimmed V and J ends, which lost 5 bases and 1 base, there was a span of 14 bases. Libraries were prepared by immunoSEQ multiplex PCR; TCRdb keeps only in-frame clonotypes and omits some of them. This repertoire shows 190,000 or so clones, around 80% found once; its top ten account for approximately 3%. Sample: peripheral blood. The chain joins TRBV10-3 to TRBJ1-2, with a weak D call TRBD1 (6 bases). The sequence was obtained from a woman older than 75 with active or convalescent COVID-19. CDR3 amino acids: CAISLGHPLNYGYTF. The CDR3, as DNA: TGTGCCATCAGTCTGGGACATCCCCTTAACTATGGCTACACCTTC.